What follows are 11 T cell receptor beta chains derived from one specimen sequenced in a study of glioma-infiltrating T cells after dendritic cell vaccination. Sequencing used immunoSEQ multiplex PCR; TCRdb keeps in-frame clones, though not all of them. This sample has about 99,000 clones, with about four fifths found just once. The input for sequencing was blood, taken before dendritic cell vaccination. The receptors here all came from a human donor with glioblastoma.

The chain couples TRBV7-9 to TRBJ1-3, with a tentative D call TRBD1 (6 bases). The V gene lost 7 bases and the J gene lost 4 bases, with 20 bases spanning the gap. Germline-derived CDR1 and CDR2 are SEHNR and FQNEAQ (reference sequence). The CDR3 contains 16 residues. CDR3 sequence reads: CASTVVGGRLGNTIYF. As DNA, the CDR3 is TGTGCCAGCACGGTTGTGGGGGGGCGCTTGGGAAACACCATATATTTT.

The J gene is TRBJ2-5, the V gene TRBV9; 8 bases agree with TRBD1. CDR1 and CDR2 from the germline V gene are SGDLS and YYNGEE. The CDR3 consists of 14 residues. Trimming cost V 5 bases and J 4 bases; bases outside gene matches: 7. DNA of the CDR3: TGTGCCAGCAGTCTTCAGGGGGCTGGAGAGACCCAGTACTTC. Amino acids: CASSLQGAGETQYF.

The table lists this clone with a count of one. V is TRBV5-1 and J is TRBJ1-1, with D perhaps TRBD1 (6 bases). Trimming stripped 0 bases from V and 3 bases from J, with 12 bases between. CDR1 is SGHRS, CDR2 YFSETQ, per germline. The CDR3 consists of 15 residues. DNA of the CDR3: TGCGCCAGCAGCTTGGTGGCAGGGGTTGACACTGAAGCTTTCTTT. Protein sequence: CASSLVAGVDTEAFF.

The chain links TRBV2 to TRBJ1-5; 7 bases align to TRBD1. This CDR3 comprises 15 residues. The ends lost 5 bases at V and 6 bases at J; junction bases unmatched: 10. Germline-derived CDR1 and CDR2 are SNHLY and FYNNEI. The CDR3 loop reads CASSKTGLIFQPQHF. DNA for the CDR3: TGTGCCAGCAGTAAGACAGGGTTGATCTTTCAGCCCCAGCATTTT.

V usage is TRBV4-3 and J usage is TRBJ1-1; 7 positions agree with TRBD1. V dropped 4 bases and J dropped 0; count of bases not matched to a gene: 8. CDR1 LGHNA and CDR2 YSLEER come from the germline V gene. The CDR3 is 16 amino acids. CDR3 in amino acids: CASSRGGQGVNTEAFF. CDR3 sequence (DNA): TGCGCCAGCAGCCGCGGGGGGCAGGGGGTGAACACTGAAGCTTTCTTT.

The V call is TRBV5-5, the J call TRBJ2-5; 10 nucleotides match TRBD1. The CDR3 extends over 15 amino acids. J lost 4 bases, V lost 4 bases, and 7 bases had no gene match. Germline CDR1 is SGHKS and CDR2 is YYEKEE (reference sequence). The CDR3: CASSPMTGGIETQYF. The CDR3 bases are TGTGCCAGCAGCCCAATGACAGGGGGCATAGAGACCCAGTACTTC.

The CDR3 protein is CASSLGGGITDTQYF. CDR3 nucleotide sequence: TGTGCCAGCAGCTTAGGTGGGGGGATCACAGATACGCAGTATTTT. V gene TRBV7-2 combines with J gene TRBJ2-3, with D tentatively TRBD2 (6 bases). The CDR3 extends over 15 amino acids. V lost 1 base to trimming and J lost 2 bases, with 10 bases between them. Germline loops: CDR1 SGHTA, CDR2 FQGNSA.

V gene TRBV19 combines with J gene TRBJ2-3; 7 bases fit TRBD1. The CDR3 consists of 16 residues. Germline V CDR1 and CDR2: LNHDA, SQIVND (reference sequence). With V trimmed by 7 bases and J by 2 bases, 12 bases remained unmatched. The CDR3 here is CASNSDGTAHTDTQYF. The CDR3 nucleotides read TGTGCCAGTAACTCAGACGGGACAGCTCACACAGATACGCAGTATTTT.

This clone was detected a few times. The CDR3 sequence: CASSATENTEAFF. The DNA of the CDR3 is TGTGCCAGCAGTGCGACAGAGAACACTGAAGCTTTCTTT. The chain combines TRBV6-1 with TRBJ1-1; possible D gene TRBD1, 5 bases. Trimming took off 4 bases at V and 1 base at J, with 7 bases between the two ends. The CDR3 is 13 amino acids. Germline V gene lookup returns CDR1 MNHNS and CDR2 SASEGT.

The chain combines TRBV7-2 with TRBJ1-1; 9 positions agree with TRBD1. Germline V gene lookup returns CDR1 SGHTA and CDR2 FQGNSA. The trim removed 5 bases at V and 4 bases at J, leaving 5 bases unmatched. This CDR3 has 14 residues. The CDR3: CASSTPTGGTEAFF. CDR3 DNA: TGTGCCAGCAGCACCCCGACAGGGGGCACTGAAGCTTTCTTT. The whole variable domain, filled in from reference TRBV7-2 and TRBJ1-1, reads GAGVSQSPSNKVTEKGKDVELRCDPISGHTALYWYRQSLGQGLEFLIYFQGNSAPDKSGLPSDRFSAERTGGSVSTLTIQRTQQEDSAVYLCASSTPTGGTEAFFGQGTRLTVV.

This clone has just a few counts. This chain links TRBV4-1 with TRBJ1-6, with 9 positions matching TRBD1. The germline V gene has CDR1 MGHRA and CDR2 YSYEKL. This CDR3 spans 16 amino acids. After removal of 3 bases from V and 9 bases from J, the junction contained 9 bases not matched to a gene. The CDR3 here is CASSHTPGQGFSPLHF. The CDR3 DNA follows: TGCGCCAGCAGCCATACCCCGGGACAGGGATTTTCACCCCTCCACTTT.